The clone carrying this TCR beta chain was detected a few times. This sample's TCRbeta library carried unique molecular identifier barcodes. From the PCR reads, TCRdb called clonotypes with MiXCR, one entry per CDR3 protein. The sample records about 690,000 distinct CDR3 sequences, about 15% being singletons. The CDR3 runs 14 residues. V shed 5 bases and J 5 bases; nucleotides not matched to a gene: 3. CDR1 is MDHEN and CDR2 is SYDVKM in the germline V gene. This entry is derived from a study of T-cell reconstitution after alpha-beta-depleted transplantation in children. The sequence derives from a human donor who donated a stem cell graft to a child with acute myeloid leukemia. Sequencing used PBMCs from the stem cell graft donor, obtained from the stem cell graft. V usage is TRBV28 and J usage is TRBJ2-3, with TRBD2 identical over 11 bases. The DNA for the CDR3 is TGTGCCAGCAGTAGACTAGCGGGGCGAGATACGCAGTATTTT. Its protein product is CASSRLAGRDTQYF.